Below, one TCR beta chain is given with its context. There is no known antigen for this receptor. Base qualities are not at hand, and no much larger clone is one base apart. The sample belongs to a study of cytomegalovirus exposure and HLA in healthy donors (TCRdb year 2017). At the level of the whole study: An earlier analysis of roughly 500 of the donors reported 276 Gb of sequence data and some 110 million unique TCR beta sequences obtained from about 179 million T cells. Donor age, sex, ethnicity and CMV serostatus were collected together with the repertoire data. Besides the first cohort of approximately 670 subjects, a separate validation cohort made up of 120 different subjects was used. HLA typing covered class I and class II loci at four-digit resolution. Genome-wide SNP genotypes for about 65% of the roughly 670 donors were used in a later genetic analysis, which treated that subset as a discovery cohort. Among about 400 genotyped donors of the cohort, an average of about 220,000 unique TCR beta nucleotide sequences was sequenced per donor, of which about 19% were non-productive. A later analysis re-analyzed previously published TCR beta repertoires from roughly 600 donors and added high-resolution HLA genotyping to study TCR occurrence patterns. An earlier analysis of several hundred of the donors applied high-throughput TCR beta sequencing to assess whether each TCR beta V gene segment acted as functional or pseudogenic. Of the 350 to 450 genotyped donors, about 84% fell in the genetic ancestry cluster associated with self-reported Caucasian donors. The number of typed donors differed by locus: about 620-640 for A, B, C, DRB1 and DQB1; 500 to 550 for DQA1; some 590 for DPA1; and roughly 490 for DPB1. Using immunosequencing, the study profiled T cell repertoires from 500 to 800 subjects and related those repertoires to cytomegalovirus serostatus. Roughly 300 gigabases of sequencing data and approximately 92 million unique TCR sequences made up an early release that covered several hundred HLA-typed donors. In the later analysis, no new phenotypic data were used to find candidate immune exposures; instead, reliance was placed on TCR beta sequences and their occurrence across donors. To predict cytomegalovirus infection status, the study brought together high-throughput TCR immunosequencing, statistical association of individual TCRs with disease status, and machine learning. Every discovery cohort repertoire had been produced on one sequencing platform. Five DR-DQ haplotypes were handled as single units for association and clustering because linkage in the cohort was strong. The study was designed to test whether signatures of past pathogen exposure could be identified by cataloging public T cell receptors.

The cohort consisted of 670 or so healthy bone marrow donors. At the time of sampling, all cohort members were nominally healthy, though unrecorded immune exposures were likely present. The donor was CMV seronegative and was included in the group of a few hundred seronegative cohort members. Each donor provided a peripheral blood sample, and peripheral blood mononuclear cells were used for TCR beta sequencing. The Qiagen DNeasy Blood Extraction Kit was used to extract genomic DNA from the blood cell samples. Points the paper makes about the study in general: According to a later genetic analysis, donors in an Asian-associated ancestry cluster had fewer N-insertions in productive TCRs than the roughly 670-donor mean. The sequencing pipeline was judged likely to have produced a cluster of highly shared sequence variants as a technical artifact. According to a later analysis, most CMV-associated TCR beta chains appeared to be HLA-restricted, and the HLA associations seemed to be driven largely by CMV exposure. Because counts were too low, seventeen rarely observed V segments, including chromosome 9 orphons, were left out of the earlier analysis of 500 to 750 of the donors. Specific HLA alleles were associated with 18,000 or so TCR beta sequences at a false discovery rate of 0.05 in a later analysis. In a later analysis, TCR association rates were found to vary across HLA loci, with the most associated TCRs seen for DRB1 alleles and the fewest for HLA-C alleles. In a later analysis, HLA-associated TCR beta chains showed more clonal expansion and lower generation probabilities than non-associated chains that were equally common. Because the 87-base-pair reads could not distinguish some IMGT-functional V segments, including TRBV6-2 and TRBV6-3, those segments were excluded. Because HLA typing was missing for some donors at each locus, association tests included only the typed subset. In this cohort, only TCR beta chains were sequenced, and detectable features were limited by the absence of alpha or paired-chain data. Most TCR sequences were observed very rarely across donors, whereas some public TCRs were present in many individuals. In an earlier analysis of roughly 500 of the donors, most TCR beta V segments appeared in productive rearrangements about 87% or about 30% of the time, broadly matching IMGT annotations. Correlated functional status among segregating V segments might reflect linkage disequilibrium, but an unknown experimental factor could not be ruled out. The authors suggested that the approach could potentially be generalized to other disease states and immunological phenotypes. The classifier was reported to diagnose cytomegalovirus status with high specificity and sensitivity in both the original and validation cohorts. The only immune exposure information available for the cohort was CMV serostatus. When HLA alleles, especially DR and DQ, strongly co-occurred, attributing TCR associations to individual alleles was difficult. In the study, 164 TCR beta chains were listed as associated with cytomegalovirus. Three of the identified cytomegalovirus-associated TCR beta chains were confirmed in vitro to be specific for cytomegalovirus antigens. An association between a missense DCLRE1C variant and V-gene and J-gene trimming of TCR beta chains was found in a later genetic analysis and replicated in an independent cohort. According to a later analysis, parvovirus B19, influenza, CMV and Epstein-Barr virus appeared linked to several top co-occurrence clusters. A further reported finding was that TCR beta sequences accurately predicted the HLA-A and HLA-B alleles for most subjects in the first cohort. The presence/absence analyses assumed that sequencing depth was roughly uniform across donors, and that assumption may not be true.

Ends trimmed: V by 5 bases, J by 8 bases; bases unmatched to a gene: 8. Per the germline V gene, MDHEN is the CDR1 and SYDVKM is the CDR2. The CDR3 covers 15 residues, taking in both the cysteine and the phenylalanine. Solely the CDR3 DNA is kept, with 45 bases framed from the first base. To prepare the library, the immunoSEQ multiplex PCR assay was applied. For the multiplex PCR, a mixture combining 60 forward primers for TCR Vbeta segments and 13 reverse primers for TCR Jbeta segments was used. A multiplex PCR assay on genomic DNA amplified the CDR3 region of rearranged TCR beta genes. Amplified TCR beta libraries were sequenced as 87-base-pair reads on the Illumina HiSeq System. In the paper's pipeline: In a later analysis, 80 million or so unique TCR beta chains were counted across the roughly 700 repertoires, and around 11 million of these chains were shared by at least two donors. A nearest-neighbor algorithm error-corrected the raw reads and collapsed the reads into unique sequences, merging closely related sequences to remove PCR and sequencing errors. To assign V, D and J gene segments, CDR3 sequences were aligned to IMGT reference sequences. Each retained sequence needed at least a six-nucleotide match to both a V gene segment and a J gene segment. Rearrangements were classified as productive when the CDR3 lacked stop codons and remained in frame with V and J, and all other rearrangements were classified as non-productive. Following IMGT convention, CDR3 was defined as the stretch from the second conserved V-encoded cysteine up to the conserved J-encoded phenylalanine. The earlier analysis of 500 to 750 of the donors excluded any sequence lacking an unambiguous match to a single V gene segment. An earlier analysis of fewer than 750 of the donors classified V segments as functional when productive rearrangements were above 56.7% and as segregating when the standard deviation between donors was above 5%. To diagnose cytomegalovirus status from the catalog of TCR beta chain sequences, a statistical classification framework was built. In a later analysis, V and J genes were assigned by comparing TCR nucleotide sequences against IMGT/GENE-DB human TR gene sequences. In a later analysis, CDR3 sequences and most-parsimonious VDJ recombination scenarios were assigned using the TCRdist pipeline. In a later analysis, each TCR beta chain was defined by its CDR3 amino acid sequence together with its V-gene family, and reads lacking a unique V-gene family were excluded. As a way to deal with suspected cross-contamination and a sequencing artifact, a later analysis dropped roughly 620 nucleotide sequences that were highly shared and had low generation probability. In a later analysis, a clonal expansion index was calculated for each public chain from normalized within-repertoire ranks of inferred template counts. In a later analysis, generation probabilities were computed with a VDJ recombination model fitted to out-of-frame rearrangements, and the resulting probabilities were checked against IGoR. A later analysis scored TCR-TCR, TCR-HLA and TCR-CMV co-occurrence with hypergeometric tests, applying a repertoire-size bias correction to TCR pairs. A later analysis estimated false discovery rates by permuting HLA or CMV assignments 20 times. In a later analysis, co-occurring TCRs were grouped with DBSCAN, and TCRdist sequence similarity was added when clustering was performed within HLA-allele-positive subsets. Co-occurrence clustering excluded repertoires with fewer than 30,000 or more than 120,000 public chains, plus five with anomalous nucleotide sharing. Sourced from immuneACCESS, this table was stored by TCRdb with only in-frame sequences that have V and J called. A share of the clones is absent; for the studies checked, an unresolved V gene accounts for under half, and the remainder has no known explanation. V, J and clone size are taken as reported in that table, and D and trimming were inferred from the DNA itself. This sample lists about 150,000 clones; under 70% were detected once. The ten biggest clones cover around 6% of the sample.

Sequenced: PBMCs. The chain is made from TRBV28 and TRBJ2-3, and 12 junction bases match TRBD2. This TCR came from a woman in her sixties or seventies in good health and CMV-seronegative. The bases read TGTGCCAGCAGTGAATCTAGCGGGAGGGCGGGTACGCAGTATTTT. The encoded protein is CASSESSGRAGTQYF. The CDR3, completed at both ends by the reference TRBV28 and TRBJ2-3 genes, gives the full variable domain DVKVTQSSRYLVKRTGEKVFLECVQDMDHENMFWYRQDPGLGLRLIYFSYDVKMKEKGDIPEGYSVSREKKERFSLILESASTNQTSMYLCASSESSGRAGTQYFGPGTRLTVL.